The source of this T cell receptor beta chain is a study of metastatic and nonmetastatic thyroid tumors. Background on the study: Repertoire comparison spanned blood and tumor or nodule tissue of malignant and benign thyroid patients. Study-level points and caveats: Significantly higher TCR beta diversity was reportedly seen in malignant thyroid tumors than benign nodules, in blood and tumor.

Germline V gene sequence: CDR1 DFQATT, CDR2 SNEGSKA (reference sequence). J gave up 8 bases and V 5 bases, and 4 bases lay outside the gene matches. This CDR3 is built from 12 residues. Per the authors' pipeline: The study took CDR3 differences across clinicopathological groups and made a distant-metastasis classifier for papillary thyroid cancer from them. Via MiXCR, TCRdb re-called the PCR reads. The V and J calls come from TCRdb's annotation, not from the publication. Of approximately 16,000 clones in the sample, about 31% are singletons; the top ten hold roughly 12%. To note about this clone: No antigen is known for it.

No treatment had been given to any patient before thyroid surgery. Material: tumor tissue. The TCR comes from a male donor with papillary thyroid cancer or a benign thyroid nodule (not recorded which). Some clones in this sample may be carry-over from other donors' samples. This rearrangement joins TRBV20-1 to TRBJ2-1; 9 bases agree with TRBD1. The chain's CDR3 is CSARDRDYEQFF. CDR3 DNA: TGCAGTGCTCGGGACAGGGATTATGAGCAGTTCTTC.